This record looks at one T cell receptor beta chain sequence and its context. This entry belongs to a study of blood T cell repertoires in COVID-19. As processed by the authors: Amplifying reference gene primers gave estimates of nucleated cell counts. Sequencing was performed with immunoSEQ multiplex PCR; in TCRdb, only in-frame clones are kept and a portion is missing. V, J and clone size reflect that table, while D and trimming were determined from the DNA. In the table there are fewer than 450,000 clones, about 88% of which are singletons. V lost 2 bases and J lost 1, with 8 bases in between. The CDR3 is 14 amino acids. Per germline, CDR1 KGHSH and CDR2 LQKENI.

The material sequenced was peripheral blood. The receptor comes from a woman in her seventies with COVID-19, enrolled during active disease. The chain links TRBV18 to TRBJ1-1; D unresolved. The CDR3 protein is CASSPRLGNTEAFF. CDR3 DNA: TGTGCCAGCTCACCAAGGCTAGGGAACACTGAAGCTTTCTTT.